Below are 24 T cell receptor beta chains sequenced from a single sample in a study of blood T cell repertoires in COVID-19 (dated by TCRdb to 2020 to 2022). Library construction relied on the immunoSEQ multiplex PCR assay. TCRdb obtained this table from immuneACCESS and retained in-frame rearrangements with V and J assigned. These tables miss some clones; where compared with another copy, unresolved V genes account for less than half of the shortfall, and the remainder is unexplained. This sample gives 350,000 to 400,000 clones in total; about 87% of them show up just once. The top ten clones comprise 1.5% to 2.5% of the sample. The sequenced sample was PBMCs or T cells enriched from blood (not recorded which). The receptors here all came from a man aged 40-55 years in a cohort exposed to, infected with or recovered from COVID-19 (not recorded which).

The chain recombines TRBV7-9 with TRBJ2-1; 16 bases are shared with TRBD2. V trimming: 4 bases; J trimming: 5 bases; junction bases outside the gene matches: 5. Germline CDR1 and CDR2: SEHNR and FQNEAQ (reference sequence). The CDR3 extends over 17 amino acids. As DNA, the CDR3 is TGTGCCAGCAGCTATGGGACTAGCGGGAGGGCCAACAATGAGCAGTTCTTC. Its translation: CASSYGTSGRANNEQFF.

J is TRBJ2-7 and V is TRBV9; TRBD2 matches 9 bases. This CDR3 spans 16 amino acids. Germline V CDR1 and CDR2: SGDLS, YYNGEE. Germline trimming cut 1 base from V and 2 bases from J; bases unmatched to any gene: 7. For the CDR3, the DNA is TGTGCCAGCAGCGTATCAGCCAGCGGGAGGACCTACGAGCAGTACTTC. It codes for CASSVSASGRTYEQYF.

This clone was observed once. The chain couples TRBV3-1 (or the pseudogene TRBV3-2) to TRBJ2-7, with 8 positions matching TRBD1. This CDR3 has 15 amino acids. V lost 6 bases and J lost 3; bases outside the gene matches: 10. CDR1 and CDR2 (germline): LGHDT, YNNKEL (reference sequence). CDR3 sequence reads: CASSRGTGGNYEQYF. The CDR3, as DNA: TGTGCCAGCAGTCGAGGAACAGGGGGAAACTACGAGCAGTACTTC.

This chain joins TRBV2 and TRBJ1-5; 7 bases fit TRBD1. The junction had 2 bases not matched to a gene; V was cut back by 3 bases and J by 0 bases. The CDR3 is 15 residues long. CDR1 is SNHLY, CDR2 FYNNEI, per germline. CDR3 loop: CASSEDRLSNQPQHF. The CDR3 DNA follows: TGTGCCAGCAGTGAGGACAGGCTTAGCAATCAGCCCCAGCATTTT.

The chain recombines TRBV2 with TRBJ1-2; D call uncertain. The CDR3 has 12 residues. The germline V and J ends were trimmed by 6 bases and 2 bases, with 7 bases remaining between them. Germline CDR1 reads SNHLY; CDR2 reads FYNNEI. CDR3 DNA sequence: TGTGCCAGCAGGTTGAGGAACTATGGCTACACCTTC. This gives the protein CASRLRNYGYTF.

The V and J genes are TRBV18 and TRBJ1-1; possible D gene TRBD1, 6 bases. Trimming cost V 4 bases and J 4 bases, with 16 bases left between them. Germline CDR1 reads KGHSH; CDR2 reads LQKENI. The CDR3 runs to 15 residues. CDR3 region: CASSRNRVEGTEAFF. CDR3 in DNA: TGTGCCAGCTCACGTAACAGGGTAGAGGGCACTGAAGCTTTCTTT.

The chain links TRBV7-8 to TRBJ1-1; TRBD1 is a possible D gene (6 bases). Looked up from germline, CDR1 is SGHVS and CDR2 is FQNEAQ. The ends were cut back, 5 bases at V and 4 bases at J, with 23 bases in the middle. The CDR3 is made up of 17 amino acids. CDR3 amino acids: CASSRRSDSARGTEAFF. As DNA, the CDR3 is TGTGCCAGCAGCAGGAGGTCGGACAGCGCAAGGGGCACTGAAGCTTTCTTT.

The chain employs TRBV5-1 and TRBJ2-4; 13 bases are a match to TRBD2. The junction had 6 bases not matched to a gene; V was cut back by 0 bases and J by 6 bases. This CDR3 has 17 residues. Germline-derived CDR1 and CDR2 are SGHRS and YFSETQ. DNA of the CDR3: TGCGCCAGCAGCTTGGTTACTAGCGGGAGGGATACAAACATTCAGTACTTC. Translated, it gives CASSLVTSGRDTNIQYF.

In its sample, this clone was seen once. The CDR3 DNA reads TGTGCCATCAGTGAAAAGCATGTTAGCACAGATACGCAGTATTTT. It specifies CAISEKHVSTDTQYF. The chain links TRBV10-3 to TRBJ2-3; D is undetermined. Trimming removed 3 bases at V and 0 bases at J, with 10 bases between. Germline assignment: CDR1 ENHRY and CDR2 SYGVKD. The CDR3 extends over 15 amino acids.

The chain carries TRBV21-1 and TRBJ2-1; TRBD2 reflects the table's D call only, with no check against the DNA. TRBV21-1 is annotated as a pseudogene. This CDR3 comprises 16 residues. The chain's CDR3 is CASSKNEREAYNEQFF. The CDR3 DNA reads as TGTGCCAGCAGCAAAAACGAGCGGGAGGCCTACAATGAGCAGTTCTTC.

The V and J genes are TRBV11-2 and TRBJ2-7; 7 nucleotides align to TRBD1. Trimming at V came to 10 bases and at J to 0 bases, leaving 9 bases not matched to a gene. Germline CDR1 and CDR2: SGHAT and FQNNGV. The CDR3 consists of 14 residues. The CDR3 reads CAITGQESSYEQYF. CDR3 DNA sequence: TGTGCCATCACCGGACAGGAGAGCTCCTACGAGCAGTACTTC.

This clone is a singleton in its sample. The chain is built from TRBV2 and TRBJ1-1, with 9 bases identical to TRBD1. The CDR3 contains 15 residues. Germline V lookup: CDR1 SNHLY, CDR2 FYNNEI. Trimming at V came to 4 bases and at J to 7 bases, leaving 10 bases not matched to a gene. The CDR3 coding sequence is TGTGCCAGCAGTGTCGGACAGGGGAGTTCGGGTGAAGCTTTCTTT. Encoded protein: CASSVGQGSSGEAFF.

The V and J genes are TRBV24-1 and TRBJ1-6, with D possibly TRBD1 on 6 matching bases. CDR3 length: 14 amino acids. Germline CDR1 and CDR2: KGHDR and SFDVKD. V dropped 9 bases and J dropped 5 bases, with 13 bases sitting between them. The CDR3 DNA follows: TGTGCCACCCCCACGGGACACGATAATTCACCCCTCCACTTT. Translated, it gives CATPTGHDNSPLHF.

The chain couples TRBV7-9 to TRBJ1-3; no reliable D call. CDR3 length: 14 amino acids. From germline, CDR1 is SEHNR and CDR2 FQNEAQ (reference sequence). The V end lost 4 bases, the J end lost 0 bases, and 7 bases lay between the germline ends. The CDR3 region has the DNA TGTGCCAGCAGCTCCTTAAACTCTGGAAACACCATATATTTT. This translates into CASSSLNSGNTIYF.

The V and J genes are TRBV7-7 and TRBJ2-2, with D possibly being TRBD2 (5 bases). The CDR3 totals 18 residues. Per germline, CDR1 SSHAT and CDR2 FNYEAQ (reference sequence). Trimming cost V 2 bases and J 0 bases, with 16 bases left between them. CDR3 coding DNA: TGTGCCAGCAGCTTAAGCGGCGCGTCTTCCTCGAACACCGGGGAGCTGTTTTTT. The encoded protein is CASSLSGASSSNTGELFF.

The genes are TRBV28 and TRBJ2-7, with 10 nucleotides matching TRBD2. CDR3 length: 14 residues. With V trimmed by 7 bases and J by 3 bases, 6 bases remained unmatched. Germline V gives CDR1 MDHEN, CDR2 SYDVKM. CDR3 sequence reads: CASIRTSGNYEQYF. The CDR3 bases are TGTGCCAGCATCCGGACTAGCGGCAACTACGAGCAGTACTTC. The full variable domain, with the rest looked up from reference TRBV28 and TRBJ2-7, is DVKVTQSSRYLVKRTGEKVFLECVQDMDHENMFWYRQDPGLGLRLIYFSYDVKMKEKGDIPEGYSVSREKKERFSLILESASTNQTSMYLCASIRTSGNYEQYFGPGTRLTVT.

The gene calls are TRBV27 and TRBJ1-1; TRBD1 is a possible D gene (5 bases). Deletions cut 4 bases from V and 1 base from J, with 7 bases between. Germline lookup yields CDR1 MNHEY and CDR2 SMNVEV (reference sequence). This CDR3 has 13 amino acids. CDR3 region: CASSYRWNTEAFF. CDR3 coding DNA: TGTGCCAGCAGTTACAGGTGGAACACTGAAGCTTTCTTT.

V and J are TRBV19 and TRBJ1-1, with 9 bases aligning to TRBD1. CDR3 length equals 13 residues. V lost 7 bases and J lost 3; bases outside the gene matches: 3. CDR1 is LNHDA, CDR2 SQIVND, per germline (reference sequence). In DNA, the CDR3 is TGTGCCAGTAAGGGACAGGGATACACTGAAGCTTTCTTT. Amino acids: CASKGQGYTEAFF.

CDR3 DNA sequence: TGTGCCAGCCAAACTCTACAGGGACCGGGGGCTTTCTTT. This gives the protein CASQTLQGPGAFF. The J gene is TRBJ1-1, the V gene TRBV6-5; D possibly corresponds to TRBD1 (6 bases). Between the trimmed V and J ends, which lost 8 bases and 11 bases, there was a span of 21 bases. The CDR3 runs 13 residues. CDR1 and CDR2 (germline): MNHEY, SVGAGI.

The chain uses TRBV14 and TRBJ1-1; 7 bases match TRBD1. Germline lookup yields CDR1 SGHDN and CDR2 FVKESK. This CDR3 has 13 amino acids. The junction had 3 bases not matched to a gene; V was cut back by 4 bases and J by 4 bases. The CDR3 loop reads CASSLRTGTEAFF. CDR3 bases: TGTGCCAGCAGCCTACGGACAGGCACTGAAGCTTTCTTT.

The chain employs TRBV10-1 and TRBJ2-7; no reliable D call. CDR1 and CDR2 (germline): WNHNN, SYGVQD (reference sequence). This CDR3 region has 13 residues. V was clipped by 3 bases and J by 3 bases, with 9 bases between them. This CDR3 reads CASSEGDLYEQYF. Here the CDR3 DNA reads TGCGCCAGCAGTGAAGGAGACCTCTACGAGCAGTACTTC.

V gene TRBV19 combines with J gene TRBJ2-6; 8 positions agree with TRBD1. CDR1 LNHDA and CDR2 SQIVND come from the germline V gene (reference sequence). Losses at the gene ends were 7 bases for V and 3 bases for J; bases not matched to a gene: 8. The CDR3 runs to 16 residues. The CDR3 sequence: CASTRGRGHGANVLTF. The CDR3 coding sequence is TGTGCCAGTACCAGGGGCAGGGGGCATGGGGCCAACGTCCTGACTTTC.

The rearrangement joins TRBV7-2 to TRBJ2-7; the match to TRBD2 covers 8 bases. The CDR3 spans 16 residues. Per the germline V gene, CDR1 is SGHTA and CDR2 is FQGNSA. J was trimmed by 0 bases and V by 5 bases; bases with no gene match: 9. DNA for the CDR3: TGTGCCAGCAGCCGGACTAGCCAGGTCTTCTCCTACGAGCAGTACTTC. Translating gives CASSRTSQVFSYEQYF.

The V and J genes are TRBV5-1 and TRBJ2-7; 9 bases align to TRBD2. The V and J ends lost 2 bases and 2 bases, in that order; junction bases with no gene match: 5. The CDR3 runs to 15 residues. Germline V gives CDR1 SGHRS, CDR2 YFSETQ. The CDR3 loop is CASSFLAGEAYEQYF. CDR3 sequence (DNA): TGCGCCAGCAGCTTCTTAGCGGGAGAGGCCTACGAGCAGTACTTC.